The present entry profiles one T cell receptor (beta chain) with its context. This clonotype has ten or more counts. Its specific antigen is unknown. No base quality values were provided; no much bigger clone lies one nucleotide off. These data originate in a study of regulatory T cells in long-lasting Graves disease listed by TCRdb under 2021. Looking at the study overall: To count as having persistent Graves' disease, a patient had to have received antithyroid drug treatment for over 5 years with TSH receptor autoantibodies remaining persistently positive. The study was conducted in China and was registered as a clinical trial. Peripheral blood TCR sequencing and RNA sequencing compared persistent Graves' disease patients with newly diagnosed Graves' disease patients. Antithyroid drugs had been taken for about 9.7 years on average by persistent Graves' disease patients in the clinical cohort. A total of 33 samples were covered by TCR sequencing, comprising some 13 persistent and 20 or so newly diagnosed Graves' disease patients.

The library was made by multiplex PCR. Sequencing instrument: Illumina HiSeq 4000. TCR beta libraries were built with iRepertoire HTBI primers and Arm-PCR amplification of CDR3 regions. Before sequencing, the PCR products went through gel purification. The authors' pipeline ran thus. A total of 62 TRBV and under 15 TRBJ segments were identified across samples and were used for gene usage analysis of CDR3 amino acid clonotypes. COPE and FqMerger were used to merge the filtered high-quality paired reads into contigs. Contigs were aligned with BLAST to IMGT TRBV, TRBD and TRBJ reference genes, and CDR3 was defined per IMGT. Highly expanded clones were defined as clonotypes with a frequency above 0.1%. Repertoire diversity was measured by Shannon entropy, and V-J evenness by the Gini coefficient. A clonotype found in more than one individual was treated as public. Through fastp at Q25 and MiXCR, TCRdb rebuilt clones from the public reads, retaining in-frame beta chains. Every CDR3 protein is listed once, alongside the most common genes and DNA of its rows. The V and J calls follow TCRdb's processing rather than the paper's. The sample table contains about half a million distinct CDR3 sequences; only one count was recorded for around a fifth of them. Together, the top ten hold over 10% of the sample.

What the authors observed across the whole study: Compared with newly diagnosed patients, patients with persistent Graves' disease had lower TCR Shannon entropy and fewer highly expanded clones, which suggests clonal expansion. The small sample size was acknowledged by the authors as a limitation that may reduce accuracy. Peripheral blood alone was examined, since thyroid tissue, which constituted the primary lesion, could not be accessed. Patients with persistent disease shared more public clonotypes (fewer than 3,000) than newly diagnosed patients did (966). Only the TCR beta chain was sequenced and analyzed.

Reading the label with the study, this specimen's time point is: persistent/refractory GD, antithyroid drugs over 5 years with positive TRAb. RNA was extracted from PBMCs in TRIzol for both TCR sequencing and RNA sequencing. Graves' disease was diagnosed according to American Thyroid Association guidelines. Patients for the study were recruited at an endocrinology department in Xi'an, China. Each patient gave approximately 10 milliliters of peripheral blood, collected in an EDTA anticoagulant tube. Ficoll Paque Plus density gradient separation was used to isolate PBMCs, and no further T cell sorting was done. An Agilent 2100 Bioanalyzer and agarose gel were used to assess RNA quality, and a NanoDrop 2000 was used to measure RNA concentration. The source of this sequence is a female donor with Graves disease. Sequencing was performed on peripheral blood mononuclear cells (PBMCs), taken when the disease was refractory, from a patient treated with antithyroid drugs.

The nucleotides read TGTGCCAGCAGCTCGGACAGGGTTGATCAGCCCCAGCATTTT. Its coded protein is CASSSDRVDQPQHF. The rearrangement combines TRBV28 with TRBJ1-5, with TRBD1 matching 8 junction bases. The germline V end is reduced by 6 bases and the J end by 5 bases; junction bases left unmatched: 6. For CDR1 and CDR2, the germline V gene lists MDHEN and SYDVKM. The CDR3 goes from the cysteine to the phenylalanine over 14 residues. Of all the DNA, just the CDR3 is kept, 42 bases in frame from base 1.